This TCR beta chain was sequenced for a study of CD8 T cells in ankylosing spondylitis. Germline-derived CDR1 and CDR2 are LNHDA and SQIVND (reference sequence). The CDR3 runs to 14 residues. V shed 1 base and J shed 7 bases, with 11 bases lying between them. This clonotype was found many times. In making TCR beta libraries, quantitative 5'-RACE with molecular barcodes was used. TCRdb reanalysed the 5' RACE reads using MiXCR and keeps one entry per CDR3 protein. The table has about 240,000 distinct CDR3 sequences, approximately 8% seen once. Sequenced material: blood, either unsorted or a sorted T cell fraction (not recorded which). The clonotype originates from a female donor with ankylosing spondylitis or in good health (not recorded which). The chain combines TRBV19 with TRBJ1-5; no clear D gene. CDR3 in DNA: TGTGCCAGTAGTATAGTAGGCAGATCACAGCCCCAGCATTTT. Amino acid sequence: CASSIVGRSQPQHF.